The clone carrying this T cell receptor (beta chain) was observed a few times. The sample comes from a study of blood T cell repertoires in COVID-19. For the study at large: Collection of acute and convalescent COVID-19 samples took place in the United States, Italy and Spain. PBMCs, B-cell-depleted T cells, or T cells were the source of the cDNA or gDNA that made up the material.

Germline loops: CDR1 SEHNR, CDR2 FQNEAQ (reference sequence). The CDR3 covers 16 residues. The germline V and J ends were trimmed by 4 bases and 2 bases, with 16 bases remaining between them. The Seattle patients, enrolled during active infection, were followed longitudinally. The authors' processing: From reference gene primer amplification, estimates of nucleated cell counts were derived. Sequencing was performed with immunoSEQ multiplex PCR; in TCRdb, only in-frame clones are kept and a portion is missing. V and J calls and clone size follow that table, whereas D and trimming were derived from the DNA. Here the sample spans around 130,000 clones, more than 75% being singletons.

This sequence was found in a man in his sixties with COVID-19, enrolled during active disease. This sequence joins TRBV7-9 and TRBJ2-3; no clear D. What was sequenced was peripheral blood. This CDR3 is CASSSRPEPNTDTQYF. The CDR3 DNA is TGTGCCAGCAGCTCCCGCCCTGAGCCGAACACAGATACGCAGTATTTT.